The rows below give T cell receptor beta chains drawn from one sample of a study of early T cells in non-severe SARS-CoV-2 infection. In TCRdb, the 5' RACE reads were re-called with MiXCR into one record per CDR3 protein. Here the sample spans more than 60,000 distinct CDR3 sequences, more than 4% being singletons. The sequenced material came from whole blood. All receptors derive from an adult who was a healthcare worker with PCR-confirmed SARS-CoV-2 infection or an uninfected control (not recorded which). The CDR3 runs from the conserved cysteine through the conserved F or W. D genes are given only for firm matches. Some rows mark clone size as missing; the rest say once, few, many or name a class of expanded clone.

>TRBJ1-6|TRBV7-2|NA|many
CASSLVGLNSPLHF
TGTGCCAGCAGCTTGGTCGGACTTAATTCACCCCTCCACTTT
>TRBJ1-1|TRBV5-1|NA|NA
CASSFGGDTEAFF
TGCGCCAGCAGTTTCGGCGGGGACACTGAAGCTTTCTTT
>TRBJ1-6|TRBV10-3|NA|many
CAMFDGGQPSHF
TGTGCCATGTTTGATGGGGGGCAGCCCTCCCACTTT
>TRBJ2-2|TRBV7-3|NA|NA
CASSRDSTGELFF
TGTGCCAGCAGCCGAGACAGCACCGGGGAGCTGTTTTTT
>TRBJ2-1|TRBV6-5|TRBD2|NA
CASGESGATEQFF
TGTGCCAGCGGGGAGAGCGGGGCGACTGAGCAGTTCTTC
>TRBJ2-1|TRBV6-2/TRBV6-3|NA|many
CASSYAPNNEQFF
TGTGCCAGCAGTTATGCTCCAAACAATGAGCAGTTCTTC
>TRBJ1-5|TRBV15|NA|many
CATSRKARHQPQHF
TGTGCCACCAGCAGGAAGGCGAGGCATCAGCCCCAGCATTTT
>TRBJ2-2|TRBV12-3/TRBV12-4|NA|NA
CASSLQDTNTGELFF
TGTGCCAGCAGTTTACAGGACACCAACACCGGGGAGCTGTTTTTT
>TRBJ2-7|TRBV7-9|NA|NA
CASTLLASSYEQYF
TGTGCCAGCACCCTTCTAGCGAGCTCCTACGAGCAGTACTTC
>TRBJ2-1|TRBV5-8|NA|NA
CASSLDGYNEQFF
TGTGCCAGCAGCCTGGACGGTTACAATGAGCAGTTCTTC
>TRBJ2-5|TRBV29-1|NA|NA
CSAQVRGDQETQYF
TGCAGCGCCCAGGTTCGGGGAGACCAAGAGACCCAGTACTTC